The 27 T cell receptor beta chains below come from one sample, sequenced in a study of neoadjuvant anti-PD-1 for oral cavity cancer. Clones were read by immunoSEQ multiplex PCR, and TCRdb kept only the in-frame ones, dropping some. Of about 13,000 clones listed, around 70% are singletons. Time point in this sample: after neoadjuvant nivolumab, at surgical resection. The sequencing here drew on PBMCs, taken after nivolumab (anti-PD-1) treatment. The receptors come from a person between 40 and 85 years old with oral cavity squamous cell carcinoma.

The V and J genes are TRBV30 and TRBJ1-1, with 8 positions matching TRBD1. Germline V gene sequence: CDR1 GTSNPN, CDR2 SVGIG (reference sequence). The V segment lost 5 bases and the J segment 1 base; nucleotides outside the gene matches: 9. This CDR3 contains 15 residues. Here the CDR3 reads CAWAPGTGWNTEAFF. The CDR3 bases are TGTGCCTGGGCACCCGGGACAGGATGGAACACTGAAGCTTTCTTT.

The V call is TRBV6-5, the J call TRBJ2-7; the match to TRBD1 covers 8 bases. In germline, CDR1 is MNHEY, CDR2 SVGAGI. The V segment lost 4 bases and the J segment 2 bases; nucleotides outside the gene matches: 1. The CDR3 covers 13 residues. The CDR3 DNA sequence: TGTGCCAGCAGTTGGACAGGGCCCTACGAGCAGTACTTC. Residues: CASSWTGPYEQYF.

The rearrangement links TRBV5-1 to TRBJ1-5, with D perhaps TRBD1 (5 bases). Germline V gives CDR1 SGHRS, CDR2 YFSETQ. The length of the CDR3 is 14 residues. Deletions cut 4 bases from V and 2 bases from J, with 10 bases between. CDR3 sequence: CASSQGLGNQPQHF. The CDR3 nucleotides read TGCGCCAGCAGCCAGGGATTGGGCAATCAGCCCCAGCATTTT.

The chain has TRBV5-8 and TRBJ1-1; TRBD1 matches at 7 bases. Germline lookup yields CDR1 SGHTS and CDR2 YDEGEE. This CDR3 has 14 residues. Trimming removed 3 bases from V and 1 base from J; junction bases left unmatched: 3. The DNA of the CDR3 is TGTGCCAGCAGCTGGGGACAGCCGAACACTGAAGCTTTCTTT. Amino acid sequence: CASSWGQPNTEAFF.

The J gene is TRBJ2-7, the V gene TRBV2, with D perhaps matching TRBD1 or TRBD2 (5 bases each). CDR3 size: 14 residues. From germline, CDR1 is SNHLY and CDR2 FYNNEI. The ends were cut back, 7 bases at V and 1 base at J, with 14 bases in the middle. The CDR3 sequence is CASTLGTISYEQYF. In DNA form, the CDR3 reads TGTGCCAGCACCCTGGGGACGATTTCCTACGAGCAGTACTTC.

This rearrangement joins TRBV6-5 to TRBJ2-7; 9 bases match TRBD2. This CDR3 is 15 amino acids long. The germline V gene encodes CDR1 MNHEY and CDR2 SVGAGI. Trimming at V came to 7 bases and at J to 4 bases, leaving 11 bases not matched to a gene. The DNA of the CDR3 is TGTGCCAGCACCGAGTCCGAGAGCGGGAGGTACGAGCAGTACTTC. Translating it yields CASTESESGRYEQYF.

The chain links TRBV6-5 to TRBJ2-7, with TRBD2 matching over 8 bases. The CDR3 is 13 residues long. In germline, CDR1 is MNHEY, CDR2 SVGAGI. V gave up 2 bases and J gave up 7 bases; unmatched junction bases: 4. CDR3 nucleotides: TGTGCCAGCAGTTACGGGCGACTAGCGGAGCAGTACTTC. It codes for CASSYGRLAEQYF.

CDR3 nucleotides: TGTGCCAGCAGTTTGAGGGCGCCCTCAGATACGCAGTATTTT. The encoded protein is CASSLRAPSDTQYF. The rearrangement joins TRBV27 to TRBJ2-3; a possible D gene is TRBD2 (5 bases). V lost 3 bases and J 4 bases, leaving 11 bases between the germline ends. Germline V gene data show CDR1 as MNHEY and CDR2 as SMNVEV (reference sequence). The CDR3 sequence is 14 residues long.

V and J are TRBV28 and TRBJ2-2; D not certain. The CDR3 has 20 residues. Germline assignment: CDR1 MDHEN and CDR2 SYDVKM. V lost 4 bases and J 3 bases, leaving 27 bases between the germline ends. CDR3 region: CASSSPPMAGRTRYTGELFF. CDR3 coding DNA: TGTGCCAGCAGTTCCCCTCCGATGGCAGGCCGAACTCGATACACCGGGGAGCTGTTTTTT. The full variable domain, in which reference TRBV28 and TRBJ2-2 provide the parts outside the CDR3, is DVKVTQSSRYLVKRTGEKVFLECVQDMDHENMFWYRQDPGLGLRLIYFSYDVKMKEKGDIPEGYSVSREKKERFSLILESASTNQTSMYLCASSSPPMAGRTRYTGELFFGEGSRLTVL.

The chain is built from TRBV10-2 and TRBJ2-7; the D call may be TRBD1 or TRBD2 (5 bases each). V was clipped by 9 bases and J by 2 bases, with 14 bases between them. Germline-derived CDR1 and CDR2 are WSHSY and SAAADI. This CDR3 is built from 13 residues. CDR3 sequence: CASRTSGAYEQYF. CDR3 DNA: TGCGCCAGTAGGACATCCGGGGCCTACGAGCAGTACTTC.

The genes are TRBV5-4 and TRBJ1-2, with 7 positions matching TRBD1. The length of the CDR3 is 18 residues. V lost 0 bases, J lost 4 bases, and 15 bases stayed unmatched. CDR1 is SGHNT and CDR2 is YYREEE in the germline V gene (reference sequence). CDR3 sequence reads: CASSLGGTAQRGIYGYTF. In DNA form, the CDR3 reads TGTGCCAGCAGCTTGGGCGGGACAGCTCAACGGGGTATCTATGGCTACACCTTC.

The V gene is TRBV7-2, the J gene TRBJ2-7, with a possible D match to TRBD1 (5 bases). This CDR3 spans 13 amino acids. Germline V gene lookup returns CDR1 SGHTA and CDR2 FQGNSA. Trimming removed 3 bases at V and 3 bases at J, with 9 bases between. CDR3 residues: CASSLDIDYEQYF. The CDR3 region has the DNA TGTGCCAGCAGCTTGGACATAGACTACGAGCAGTACTTC.

The chain recombines TRBV11-2 with TRBJ2-1, with D possibly matching TRBD2 (5 bases). Trimming left V 5 bases short and J 9 bases short, with 8 bases between. The CDR3 loop spans 11 amino acids. Germline V CDR1 and CDR2: SGHAT, FQNNGV. DNA of the CDR3: TGTGCCAGCAGCCCCGGGGTTGAGCAGTTCTTC. This gives the protein CASSPGVEQFF. The variable domain in full, completed from reference TRBV11-2 and TRBJ2-1, reads EAGVAQSPRYKIIEKRQSVAFWCNPISGHATLYWYQQILGQGPKLLIQFQNNGVVDDSQLPKDRFSAERLKGVDSTLKIQPAKLEDSAVYLCASSPGVEQFFGPGTRLTVL.

The rearrangement uses TRBV4-2 and TRBJ1-2; D unclear. CDR1 and CDR2 from the germline V gene are LGHNA and YNFKEQ. The CDR3 spans 13 residues. The V gene lost 0 bases and the J gene lost 5 bases, with 7 bases spanning the gap. The CDR3 is CASSQDEEYGYTF. CDR3 sequence (DNA): TGTGCCAGCAGCCAAGATGAAGAATATGGCTACACCTTC.

The chain recombines TRBV15 with TRBJ2-1; 7 bases are shared with TRBD1. The CDR3 has 13 residues. J gave up 7 bases and V 3 bases, and 3 bases lay outside the gene matches. Per germline, CDR1 LNHNV and CDR2 YYDKDF (reference sequence). The CDR3 nucleotides read TGTGCCACCAGCAGTAACAGGGGTAATGAGCAGTTCTTC. Translating it yields CATSSNRGNEQFF.

The chain has TRBV4-2 and TRBJ2-1, with D maybe TRBD2 (5 bases). CDR1 is LGHNA, CDR2 YNFKEQ, per germline. This CDR3 region has 13 residues. V gave up 0 bases and J gave up 10 bases, with 10 bases separating them. Here the CDR3 DNA reads TGTGCCAGCAGCCAAGATTCTCGGGAAGAGCAGTTCTTC. This encodes CASSQDSREEQFF.

The chain couples TRBV19 to TRBJ2-3; the match to TRBD2 covers 10 bases. Germline CDR1 LNHDA, CDR2 SQIVND (reference sequence). V lost 5 bases to trimming and J lost 1 base; unmatched junction nucleotides: 0. The CDR3 covers 14 residues. CDR3 sequence (DNA): TGTGCCAGTAGTGGGACTAGCGGCACAGATACGCAGTATTTT. Its protein product is CASSGTSGTDTQYF.

The chain has TRBV13 and TRBJ1-2; tentative D call: TRBD1 (5 bases). Between the trimmed V and J ends, which lost 0 bases and 4 bases, there was a span of 9 bases. CDR1 and CDR2 (germline): PRHDT, FYEKMQ (reference sequence). The CDR3 runs to 14 residues. The CDR3 loop reads CASSLGQGTYGYTF. As DNA, the CDR3 is TGTGCCAGCAGCTTAGGCCAGGGAACCTATGGCTACACCTTC.

This clone was detected only a few times. The genes are TRBV30 and TRBJ2-3; D uncertain. V dropped 0 bases and J dropped 2 bases, with 9 bases sitting between them. CDR3 length: 14 residues. CDR1 is GTSNPN, CDR2 SVGIG, per germline (reference sequence). The CDR3 loop is CAWSVLLDTDTQYF. DNA of the CDR3: TGTGCCTGGAGTGTACTGTTGGACACAGATACGCAGTATTTT. The whole variable domain, remainder taken from reference TRBV30 and TRBJ2-3, is SQTIHQWPATLVQPVGSPLSLECTVEGTSNPNLYWYRQAAGRGLQLLFYSVGIGQISSEVPQNLSASRPQDRQFILSSKKLLLSDSGFYLCAWSVLLDTDTQYFGPGTRLTVL.

The rearrangement links TRBV25-1 to TRBJ2-2; 7 bases align to TRBD1. Germline V gene lookup returns CDR1 MGHDK and CDR2 SYGVNS. The CDR3 is made up of 14 amino acids. Trimming at V came to 3 bases and at J to 7 bases, leaving 5 bases not matched to a gene. The chain's CDR3 is CASSEGRGNGELFF. In DNA form, the CDR3 reads TGTGCCAGCAGTGAGGGCAGGGGGAACGGGGAGCTGTTTTTT.

This sequence joins TRBV4-1 and TRBJ1-4; 8 bases are a match to TRBD1. The ends lost 4 bases at V and 0 bases at J; junction bases unmatched: 7. CDR1 and CDR2 from the germline V gene are MGHRA and YSYEKL. The CDR3 length is 17 residues. CDR3 DNA: TGCGCCAGCAGCCCCGGACAGGGAAAGGCAACTAATGAAAAACTGTTTTTT. This sequence encodes CASSPGQGKATNEKLFF.

The chain links TRBV20-1 to TRBJ2-3; D is unclear. The germline CDR1 and CDR2 sequences are DFQATT and SNEGSKA (reference sequence). This CDR3 region has 10 residues. The germline V and J ends were trimmed by 5 bases and 6 bases, with 6 bases remaining between them. The CDR3 is CSAFADTQYF. CDR3 sequence (DNA): TGCAGTGCTTTCGCCGATACGCAGTATTTT.

The chain employs TRBV6-6 and TRBJ1-1; D is possibly TRBD1 (6 bases). Germline V gene sequence: CDR1 MNHNY, CDR2 SVGAGI (reference sequence). This CDR3 is built from 12 residues. V lost 8 bases and J 6 bases, leaving 13 bases between the germline ends. As DNA, the CDR3 is TGTGCCAGCTCATACAGGGCCGCTGAAGCTTTCTTT. This encodes CASSYRAAEAFF.

This clone was detected only a few times. J is TRBJ2-3 and V is TRBV21-1; the D call of TRBD2 is as the table states it, not checked on the DNA. TRBV21-1 is marked as a pseudogene. The CDR3 consists of 13 residues. The CDR3 loop reads CASSKSSADTQYF. The CDR3 DNA sequence: TGTGCCAGCAGCAAATCTTCGGCAGATACGCAGTATTTT.

Worth noting for this clone: Because the CDR3's place on the DNA is in doubt, the DNA is left out and the CDR3 is given as listed by TCRdb. The chain has TRBV5-6 and TRBJ1-1. Germline V gene sequence: CDR1 SGHDT, CDR2 YYEEEE. The CDR3 spans 16 amino acids, including both terminal residues. CDR3 loop: CASSLGTGMVNTEAFF.

The J gene is TRBJ2-5, the V gene TRBV6-5; no firm D call. Germline V gene data show CDR1 as MNHEY and CDR2 as SVGAGI. Trimming removed 6 bases at V and 5 bases at J, with 13 bases between. This CDR3 has 13 residues. DNA for the CDR3: TGTGCCAGCAGCCGTGGGGTTGAGGAGACCCAGTACTTC. Its protein is CASSRGVEETQYF.

The rearrangement joins TRBV29-1 to TRBJ2-6; D may be TRBD2 (5 bases). Germline V gives CDR1 SQVTM, CDR2 ANQGSEA. CDR3 size: 16 residues. The ends were cut back, 4 bases at V and 0 bases at J, with 13 bases in the middle. The CDR3 bases are TGCAGCGTTGCGCCGACTACCCGCTCTGGGGCCAACGTCCTGACTTTC. It translates to CSVAPTTRSGANVLTF.